These T cell receptor beta chains were read from a single sample in a study of T cell responses to AZD1222 COVID-19 vaccine. Some clones are missing from TCRdb's copy, which holds only in-frame ones; the method was immunoSEQ multiplex PCR. The profile shows 100,000 to 150,000 clones, around 87% of them singletons. Sequencing was performed on peripheral blood, taken 28 days after the second AZD1222 dose. The receptors derive from an adult who received the AZD1222 COVID-19 vaccine. Both conserved end residues are part of each CDR3. D genes are given only for firm matches. Clone size is given for some rows only: seen once, a few or many times, or a class if the clone is expanded.

>TRBJ1-6|once|TRBV7-6|NA
TGTGCCAGCAGCTACGGACCCTACTCACCCCTCCACTTT
CASSYGPYSPLHF
>TRBJ2-1|NA|TRBV5-4|TRBD2
TGTGCCAGCAGCCCGGGACTAGCGGGGGTTGACAATGAGCAGTTCTTC
CASSPGLAGVDNEQFF
>TRBJ2-3|NA|TRBV3-1/TRBV3-2|NA
TGTGCCAGCAGCGACCGGACTAGCACAGATACGCAGTATTTT
CASSDRTSTDTQYF
>TRBJ2-3|NA|TRBV7-6|TRBD2
TGTGCCAGCAGCGAACCTACTAGCGGGGGTTTTTTAGATACGCAGTATTTT
CASSEPTSGGFLDTQYF
>TRBJ2-5|NA|TRBV28|NA
TGTGCCAGCAGTTCAGGGGGGGGCCAAGGAGAGACCCAGTACTTC
CASSSGGGQGETQYF
>TRBJ1-2|once|TRBV9|NA
TGTGCCAGCAGCGTATCAACGGCGAACTATGGCTACACCTTC
CASSVSTANYGYTF
>TRBJ1-1|NA|TRBV28|NA
TGTGCCAGCAGTTTAAATTCCGGGAGGAACACTGAAGCTTTCTTT
CASSLNSGRNTEAFF
>TRBJ1-3|NA|TRBV21-1|NA
TGTGCCAGCAGCAGGAGACAGGGACGCTCTGGAAACACCATATATTTT
CASSRRQGRSGNTIYF
>TRBJ1-6|NA|TRBV19|NA
TGTGCCAGTAGTTCTGGGTGGAATTCACCCCTCCACTTT
CASSSGWNSPLHF
>TRBJ1-1|NA|TRBV11-2|TRBD1
TGTGCCAGCAGCTGGGGGGACAGCTCGAACACTGAAGCTTTCTTT
CASSWGDSSNTEAFF
>TRBJ2-5|once|TRBV7-9|NA
TGTGCCAGCAGCTCCGGATTTGTCGGCAGCTTCCAAGAGACCCAGTACTTC
CASSSGFVGSFQETQYF
>TRBJ2-3|NA|TRBV4-2|NA
TGTGCCAGCAGCCAGGAGGGGGGAGGCACAGATACGCAGTATTTT
CASSQEGGGTDTQYF
>TRBJ2-7|NA|TRBV15|NA
TGTGCCACCAGCAGAGCAAAGGGGAGCTCCTACGAGCAGTACTTC
CATSRAKGSSYEQYF
>TRBJ1-4|NA|TRBV10-3|NA
TGTGCCATCAGTGCGGGGGCAACTAATGAAAAACTGTTTTTT
CAISAGATNEKLFF
>TRBJ2-2|few|TRBV13|NA
TGTGCCAGCAGCTACCCACTGCAGGGTTCTAACACCGGGGAGCTGTTTTTT
CASSYPLQGSNTGELFF
>TRBJ2-7|NA|TRBV6-1|TRBD1
TGTGCCAGCAGTGAGGGACAGGGAAGGGACGAGCAGTACTTC
CASSEGQGRDEQYF
>TRBJ1-4|NA|TRBV5-1|TRBD1
TGCGCCAGCAGCTGGACAGGGGGCAGCACTAATGAAAAACTGTTTTTT
CASSWTGGSTNEKLFF
>TRBJ1-2|NA|TRBV3-1/TRBV3-2|NA
TGTGCCAGCAGCTCTCGACAGATCTATGGCTACACCTTC
CASSSRQIYGYTF
>TRBJ1-2|few|TRBV4-2|NA
TGTGCCAGCAGCCAAGGAGGTGGAGAGGGAATTACTAACTATGGCTACACCTTC
CASSQGGGEGITNYGYTF
>TRBJ2-5|NA|TRBV19|TRBD2
TGTGCCAGTAGTACCCTTAGCGGGGGGAGGGAGACCCAGTACTTC
CASSTLSGGRETQYF
>TRBJ2-2|NA|TRBV7-2|NA
TGTGCCAGCAGCCTGGGGACGAACACCGGGGAGCTGTTTTTT
CASSLGTNTGELFF
>TRBJ1-2|NA|TRBV25-1|TRBD1
TGTGCCAGCAGTGAATCGGGGACAGGGGGTGGCTACACCTTC
CASSESGTGGGYTF
>TRBJ1-1|NA|TRBV5-1|TRBD1
TGCGCCAGCAGCATGGGACAGGTGAACACTGAAGCTTTCTTT
CASSMGQVNTEAFF
>TRBJ2-7|NA|TRBV6-5|NA
TGTGCCAGCAGCTCGTTATACGAGCAGTACTTC
CASSSLYEQYF
>TRBJ2-7|few|TRBV20-1|NA
TGCAGTGCCCGAGGGGTCTACGAGCAGTACTTC
CSARGVYEQYF
>TRBJ2-7|many|TRBV28|NA
TGTGCCAGCAGCGGAGCAGGGATAAGCTACGAGCAGTACTTC
CASSGAGISYEQYF
>TRBJ2-4|NA|TRBV19|NA
TGTGCCAGTAGTATTGGCGGGCCCGAGATTCAGTACTTC
CASSIGGPEIQYF
>TRBJ2-7|NA|TRBV11-3|TRBD2
TGTGCCAGCAGCTTAGGGCTAGCGGGGTCGGGGCACGAGCAGTACTTC
CASSLGLAGSGHEQYF
>TRBJ2-7|NA|TRBV6-5|NA
TGTGCCAGCAGTTACGGCGGATCCTACGAGCAGTACTTC
CASSYGGSYEQYF
>TRBJ2-3|once|TRBV18|TRBD2
TGTGCCAGCTCCCATCCTTCGGGGGGAGCAGATACGCAGTATTTT
CASSHPSGGADTQYF